This T cell receptor delta chain was sequenced during a study of γδ T cells in repeated Plasmodium falciparum infection (dated by TCRdb to the early 2020s). Background on the whole study: Malian children exposed to intense seasonal malaria transmission were enrolled in the natural-infection arm and compared with Australian children matched for age and gender. Four controlled human malaria infections were administered to five malaria-naive U.S. adults over about 600 days by bites from P. falciparum NF54-infected Anopheles stephensi mosquitoes. Samples from controlled-infection subjects were taken at baseline, right before selected infections, and 21 days after each infection. Malian gammadelta TCR repertoires were analysed cross-sectionally during no-transmission periods and were analysed longitudinally across acute febrile malaria episodes. Using both natural infection in Mali and controlled human malaria infection, the study looked at the way repeated Plasmodium falciparum infection shapes the human gammadelta T cell repertoire.

Findings and caveats that apply to the study as a whole: A highly stable polyclonal repertoire over time and infection, with many inter-individual overlapping TCRgamma sequences, was shown by Vgamma9/Vdelta2+ TCR repertoires. Vdelta2-negative gammadelta TCR repertoires from Malian children appeared more clonally expanded, less diverse and less shared than those of Australian children. The Malian cohort was drawn from a small rural village made up mostly of one ethnic group, which limits generalizability. Analysis of inter-individual variability in gammadelta T cell responses was limited by the small size of the controlled-infection cohort. In Vdelta2-negative gammadelta TCR repertoires, which were largely Vdelta1+, repeated controlled infections appeared to drive waves of new clonotype selection.

Library method: multiplex PCR. The sequencer listed for this sample is Illumina MiSeq. Every sorted gammadelta T cell sample had both its TCR gamma (TRG) and TCR delta (TRD) chains sequenced. Processing in the source paper ran as follows. The repertoire analyses drew on clonotype tree plots, the accumulated frequency of the top 20 clonotypes, and diversity index (DI) and D75 metrics. In TCRdb, clones were called once more from the public reads by CATT, and rows of identical DNA were later combined. The V and J calls, along with clone size, are taken from TCRdb and not from the paper's own processing. The sample table shows over 45,000 delta-chain clones, and about 1.6% are seen once. Roughly 8.6% of the sample is held by the ten biggest clonotypes. Per the germline V gene, TSWWSYY is the CDR1 and QGS is the CDR2. Its CDR3 holds 14 amino acids, cysteine through phenylalanine. Only the CDR3 region is kept as DNA, spanning 42 bases read in frame from base 1.

Regarding this clone: The antigen it binds to is not known. With a far larger clone one base away, a read error is the likely cause. Distinct nucleotide sequences in the sample also encode this CDR3.

For bulk TCR repertoire analysis, Vgamma9/Vdelta2+ and Vdelta2-negative gammadelta T cell populations were flow-sorted out of peripheral blood mononuclear cells. This receptor was identified in a pool of human donors (malaria-infected and uninfected, not separated). Sequencing used gamma-delta T cells from blood. The chain is encoded by TRDV1 joined to TRDJ1, and the D gene may be TRDD3, 5 bases matching. TCRdb gives no J gene; it was assigned here by matching the DNA to germline. The CDR3 protein sequence reads: CALGDVLYTDKLIF. The bases read TGTGCCCTTGGGGACGTTCTGTACACCGATAAACTCATCTTT.